This T cell receptor beta chain was recovered during a study of blood T cells in healthy people across ages. Study overall: The capture of about one barcoded beta molecule per two T cells was achieved by template switching. General study results and limits: Estimates drawn from one million T cells were deemed to understate diversity.

Through a sample-barcoded 5' primer and a J-beta primer mix, a second PCR was run for roughly 6 to 12 cycles. MiXCR, run by TCRdb on the 5' RACE reads, gives a single entry per CDR3 protein. The repertoire holds approximately 730,000 distinct CDR3 sequences, approximately 53% seen once, with roughly two fifths in the top ten. Remarks on this clonotype: The antigen is not known.

CDR1 and CDR2 (germline): SGHRS, YFSETQ. The V end lost 4 bases, the J end lost 0 bases, and 14 bases lay between the germline ends. The CDR3 contains 16 residues. Sequenced material: blood. V gene TRBV5-1 combines with J gene TRBJ2-1; D not resolved. The receptor comes from a man older than 75 in good health. CDR3 region: CASSTGPTSSYNEQFF. DNA of the CDR3: TGCGCCAGCAGCACTGGACCAACGAGCTCCTACAATGAGCAGTTCTTC.